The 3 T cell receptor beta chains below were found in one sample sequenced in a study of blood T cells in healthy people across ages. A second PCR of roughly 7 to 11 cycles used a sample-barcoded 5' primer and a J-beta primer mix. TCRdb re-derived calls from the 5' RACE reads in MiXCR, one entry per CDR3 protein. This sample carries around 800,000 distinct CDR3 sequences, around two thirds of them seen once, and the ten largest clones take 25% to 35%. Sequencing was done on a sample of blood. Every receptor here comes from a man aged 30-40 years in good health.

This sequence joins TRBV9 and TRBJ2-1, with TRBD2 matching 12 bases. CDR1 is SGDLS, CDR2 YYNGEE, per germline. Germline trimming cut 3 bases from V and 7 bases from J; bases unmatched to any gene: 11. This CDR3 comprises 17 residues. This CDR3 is CASSGESSGGADNEQFF. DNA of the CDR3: TGTGCCAGCAGCGGAGAGTCTAGCGGGGGGGCCGATAATGAGCAGTTCTTC.

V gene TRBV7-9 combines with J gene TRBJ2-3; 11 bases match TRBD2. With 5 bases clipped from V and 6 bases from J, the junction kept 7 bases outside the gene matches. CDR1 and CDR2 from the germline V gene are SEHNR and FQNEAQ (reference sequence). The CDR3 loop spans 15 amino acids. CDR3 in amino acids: CASSNSGGASDTQYF. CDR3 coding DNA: TGTGCCAGCAGCAATAGCGGGGGGGCCAGCGATACGCAGTATTTT. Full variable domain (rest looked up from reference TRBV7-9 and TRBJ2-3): DTGVSQNPRHKITKRGQNVTFRCDPISEHNRLYWYRQTLGQGPEFLTYFQNEAQLEKSRLLSDRFSAERPKGSFSTLEIQRTEQGDSAMYLCASSNSGGASDTQYFGPGTRLTVL.

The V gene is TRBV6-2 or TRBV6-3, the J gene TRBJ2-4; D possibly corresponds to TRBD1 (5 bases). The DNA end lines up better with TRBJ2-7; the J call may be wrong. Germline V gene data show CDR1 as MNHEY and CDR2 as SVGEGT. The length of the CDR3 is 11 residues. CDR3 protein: CASNQGNEQYF. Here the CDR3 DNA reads TGTGCCAGCAACCAGGGTAACGAGCAGTACTTC.